This TCR beta chain was captured in a study of T cell repertoires in cytomegalovirus infection. Overall study context: Through public TCR beta signatures, both CMV infection and matching HLA type were indicated. Study-wide results and limits: HLA-C-restricted, CMV-specific TCR beta clonotypes were dominant ex vivo. Public TCR beta family frequency separated CMV-and-HLA carriers, including in an independent cohort.

In its sample, this clonotype was seen many times. The target antigen is unknown. TCRdb independently ran MiXCR on the reads; one entry per CDR3 protein. In the table there are some 220,000 distinct CDR3 sequences, over 9% of which are singletons. The CDR3 has 13 residues. Trimming took 8 bases from V and 6 from J, leaving 16 bases between them. Germline V lookup: CDR1 SGHDN, CDR2 FVKESK. The clonotype originates from a human donor in good health (CMV status not recorded). Some clones in this sample may be carry-over from other donors' samples. The V gene is TRBV14, the J gene TRBJ1-1; D is undetermined. Input material: PBMCs. DNA for the CDR3: TGTGCCAGCGGCCGGCCAGGAGCCCCTGAAGCTTTCTTT. Protein product: CASGRPGAPEAFF.